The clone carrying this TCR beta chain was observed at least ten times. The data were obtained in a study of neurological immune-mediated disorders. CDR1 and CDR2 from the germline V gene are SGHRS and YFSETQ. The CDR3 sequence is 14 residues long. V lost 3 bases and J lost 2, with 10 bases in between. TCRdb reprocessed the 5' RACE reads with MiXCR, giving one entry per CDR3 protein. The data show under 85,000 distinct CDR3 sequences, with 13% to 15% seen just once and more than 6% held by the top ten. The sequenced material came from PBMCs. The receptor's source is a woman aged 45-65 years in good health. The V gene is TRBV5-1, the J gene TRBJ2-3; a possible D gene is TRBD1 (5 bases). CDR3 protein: CASSWADTTDTQYF. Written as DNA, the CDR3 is TGCGCCAGCAGCTGGGCGGACACCACAGATACGCAGTATTTT.